These T cell receptor beta chains were read from a single sample in a study of human T cells and chemical hapten exposure. MiXCR, run by TCRdb on the RACE reads, gives a single entry per CDR3 protein. The sample lists approximately 50,000 distinct CDR3 sequences; 9.9% were seen once. The sequencing used whole blood, collected in connection with sensitization to the hapten diphenylcyclopropenone (DPC). These receptors all come from a woman aged 40 to 50 with alopecia areata. Some clones in this sample may be carry-over from other donors' samples. The conserved cysteine and the conserved F or W are not part of the CDR3 here. D genes are given only for firm matches. For some rows the clone size is stated as once, few or many, or as a class when expanded; others skip it.

>TRBV7-3|few|TRBJ2-1|TRBD2
ASSPPGTSGDLNEQF
>TRBV6-1|.|TRBJ2-1|.
ASSEEISAANEQF
>TRBV18|many|TRBJ2-2|.
ASSPTAATGELF
>TRBV12-3/TRBV12-4|few|TRBJ2-7|TRBD2
ASSLRGDEQY
>TRBV7-6|many|TRBJ2-3|TRBD1
ASSGGQGIADTQY
>TRBV5-1|many|TRBJ2-5|.
ASSSGTPQETQY
>TRBV29-1|few|TRBJ2-5|.
SGGGSQETQY
>TRBV9|few|TRBJ2-3|.
ASSGRGESTDTQY
>TRBV7-2|few|TRBJ1-5|.
ASSLSRDQPQH
>TRBV7-6|many|TRBJ1-5|TRBD1
ASSTVPRTGVSNQPQH
>TRBV28|hyperexpanded|TRBJ2-7|.
ASSPAWSWIPYEQY
>TRBV19|many|TRBJ2-3|TRBD2
ASTLGASGAPDTQY
>TRBV6-4|medium-sized|TRBJ2-2|.
ASSAGNTGELF
>TRBV7-6|.|TRBJ1-1|.
ASSLKGGGTEAF
>TRBV9|many|TRBJ1-2|.
ASSVGTDNYGYT
>TRBV6-1|.|TRBJ1-6|.
ASTIGEGSSPLH
>TRBV12-3/TRBV12-4|many|TRBJ2-2|.
ASSFRGGGELF
>TRBV6-2/TRBV6-3|.|TRBJ2-7|.
ASSYLPGPYEQY
>TRBV7-9|few|TRBJ1-6|.
ASSLTSRSPLH
>TRBV5-1|.|TRBJ1-4|TRBD1
ASSSGQGKTNEKLF
>TRBV28|medium-sized|TRBJ2-5|TRBD1
ASRGDREVETQY